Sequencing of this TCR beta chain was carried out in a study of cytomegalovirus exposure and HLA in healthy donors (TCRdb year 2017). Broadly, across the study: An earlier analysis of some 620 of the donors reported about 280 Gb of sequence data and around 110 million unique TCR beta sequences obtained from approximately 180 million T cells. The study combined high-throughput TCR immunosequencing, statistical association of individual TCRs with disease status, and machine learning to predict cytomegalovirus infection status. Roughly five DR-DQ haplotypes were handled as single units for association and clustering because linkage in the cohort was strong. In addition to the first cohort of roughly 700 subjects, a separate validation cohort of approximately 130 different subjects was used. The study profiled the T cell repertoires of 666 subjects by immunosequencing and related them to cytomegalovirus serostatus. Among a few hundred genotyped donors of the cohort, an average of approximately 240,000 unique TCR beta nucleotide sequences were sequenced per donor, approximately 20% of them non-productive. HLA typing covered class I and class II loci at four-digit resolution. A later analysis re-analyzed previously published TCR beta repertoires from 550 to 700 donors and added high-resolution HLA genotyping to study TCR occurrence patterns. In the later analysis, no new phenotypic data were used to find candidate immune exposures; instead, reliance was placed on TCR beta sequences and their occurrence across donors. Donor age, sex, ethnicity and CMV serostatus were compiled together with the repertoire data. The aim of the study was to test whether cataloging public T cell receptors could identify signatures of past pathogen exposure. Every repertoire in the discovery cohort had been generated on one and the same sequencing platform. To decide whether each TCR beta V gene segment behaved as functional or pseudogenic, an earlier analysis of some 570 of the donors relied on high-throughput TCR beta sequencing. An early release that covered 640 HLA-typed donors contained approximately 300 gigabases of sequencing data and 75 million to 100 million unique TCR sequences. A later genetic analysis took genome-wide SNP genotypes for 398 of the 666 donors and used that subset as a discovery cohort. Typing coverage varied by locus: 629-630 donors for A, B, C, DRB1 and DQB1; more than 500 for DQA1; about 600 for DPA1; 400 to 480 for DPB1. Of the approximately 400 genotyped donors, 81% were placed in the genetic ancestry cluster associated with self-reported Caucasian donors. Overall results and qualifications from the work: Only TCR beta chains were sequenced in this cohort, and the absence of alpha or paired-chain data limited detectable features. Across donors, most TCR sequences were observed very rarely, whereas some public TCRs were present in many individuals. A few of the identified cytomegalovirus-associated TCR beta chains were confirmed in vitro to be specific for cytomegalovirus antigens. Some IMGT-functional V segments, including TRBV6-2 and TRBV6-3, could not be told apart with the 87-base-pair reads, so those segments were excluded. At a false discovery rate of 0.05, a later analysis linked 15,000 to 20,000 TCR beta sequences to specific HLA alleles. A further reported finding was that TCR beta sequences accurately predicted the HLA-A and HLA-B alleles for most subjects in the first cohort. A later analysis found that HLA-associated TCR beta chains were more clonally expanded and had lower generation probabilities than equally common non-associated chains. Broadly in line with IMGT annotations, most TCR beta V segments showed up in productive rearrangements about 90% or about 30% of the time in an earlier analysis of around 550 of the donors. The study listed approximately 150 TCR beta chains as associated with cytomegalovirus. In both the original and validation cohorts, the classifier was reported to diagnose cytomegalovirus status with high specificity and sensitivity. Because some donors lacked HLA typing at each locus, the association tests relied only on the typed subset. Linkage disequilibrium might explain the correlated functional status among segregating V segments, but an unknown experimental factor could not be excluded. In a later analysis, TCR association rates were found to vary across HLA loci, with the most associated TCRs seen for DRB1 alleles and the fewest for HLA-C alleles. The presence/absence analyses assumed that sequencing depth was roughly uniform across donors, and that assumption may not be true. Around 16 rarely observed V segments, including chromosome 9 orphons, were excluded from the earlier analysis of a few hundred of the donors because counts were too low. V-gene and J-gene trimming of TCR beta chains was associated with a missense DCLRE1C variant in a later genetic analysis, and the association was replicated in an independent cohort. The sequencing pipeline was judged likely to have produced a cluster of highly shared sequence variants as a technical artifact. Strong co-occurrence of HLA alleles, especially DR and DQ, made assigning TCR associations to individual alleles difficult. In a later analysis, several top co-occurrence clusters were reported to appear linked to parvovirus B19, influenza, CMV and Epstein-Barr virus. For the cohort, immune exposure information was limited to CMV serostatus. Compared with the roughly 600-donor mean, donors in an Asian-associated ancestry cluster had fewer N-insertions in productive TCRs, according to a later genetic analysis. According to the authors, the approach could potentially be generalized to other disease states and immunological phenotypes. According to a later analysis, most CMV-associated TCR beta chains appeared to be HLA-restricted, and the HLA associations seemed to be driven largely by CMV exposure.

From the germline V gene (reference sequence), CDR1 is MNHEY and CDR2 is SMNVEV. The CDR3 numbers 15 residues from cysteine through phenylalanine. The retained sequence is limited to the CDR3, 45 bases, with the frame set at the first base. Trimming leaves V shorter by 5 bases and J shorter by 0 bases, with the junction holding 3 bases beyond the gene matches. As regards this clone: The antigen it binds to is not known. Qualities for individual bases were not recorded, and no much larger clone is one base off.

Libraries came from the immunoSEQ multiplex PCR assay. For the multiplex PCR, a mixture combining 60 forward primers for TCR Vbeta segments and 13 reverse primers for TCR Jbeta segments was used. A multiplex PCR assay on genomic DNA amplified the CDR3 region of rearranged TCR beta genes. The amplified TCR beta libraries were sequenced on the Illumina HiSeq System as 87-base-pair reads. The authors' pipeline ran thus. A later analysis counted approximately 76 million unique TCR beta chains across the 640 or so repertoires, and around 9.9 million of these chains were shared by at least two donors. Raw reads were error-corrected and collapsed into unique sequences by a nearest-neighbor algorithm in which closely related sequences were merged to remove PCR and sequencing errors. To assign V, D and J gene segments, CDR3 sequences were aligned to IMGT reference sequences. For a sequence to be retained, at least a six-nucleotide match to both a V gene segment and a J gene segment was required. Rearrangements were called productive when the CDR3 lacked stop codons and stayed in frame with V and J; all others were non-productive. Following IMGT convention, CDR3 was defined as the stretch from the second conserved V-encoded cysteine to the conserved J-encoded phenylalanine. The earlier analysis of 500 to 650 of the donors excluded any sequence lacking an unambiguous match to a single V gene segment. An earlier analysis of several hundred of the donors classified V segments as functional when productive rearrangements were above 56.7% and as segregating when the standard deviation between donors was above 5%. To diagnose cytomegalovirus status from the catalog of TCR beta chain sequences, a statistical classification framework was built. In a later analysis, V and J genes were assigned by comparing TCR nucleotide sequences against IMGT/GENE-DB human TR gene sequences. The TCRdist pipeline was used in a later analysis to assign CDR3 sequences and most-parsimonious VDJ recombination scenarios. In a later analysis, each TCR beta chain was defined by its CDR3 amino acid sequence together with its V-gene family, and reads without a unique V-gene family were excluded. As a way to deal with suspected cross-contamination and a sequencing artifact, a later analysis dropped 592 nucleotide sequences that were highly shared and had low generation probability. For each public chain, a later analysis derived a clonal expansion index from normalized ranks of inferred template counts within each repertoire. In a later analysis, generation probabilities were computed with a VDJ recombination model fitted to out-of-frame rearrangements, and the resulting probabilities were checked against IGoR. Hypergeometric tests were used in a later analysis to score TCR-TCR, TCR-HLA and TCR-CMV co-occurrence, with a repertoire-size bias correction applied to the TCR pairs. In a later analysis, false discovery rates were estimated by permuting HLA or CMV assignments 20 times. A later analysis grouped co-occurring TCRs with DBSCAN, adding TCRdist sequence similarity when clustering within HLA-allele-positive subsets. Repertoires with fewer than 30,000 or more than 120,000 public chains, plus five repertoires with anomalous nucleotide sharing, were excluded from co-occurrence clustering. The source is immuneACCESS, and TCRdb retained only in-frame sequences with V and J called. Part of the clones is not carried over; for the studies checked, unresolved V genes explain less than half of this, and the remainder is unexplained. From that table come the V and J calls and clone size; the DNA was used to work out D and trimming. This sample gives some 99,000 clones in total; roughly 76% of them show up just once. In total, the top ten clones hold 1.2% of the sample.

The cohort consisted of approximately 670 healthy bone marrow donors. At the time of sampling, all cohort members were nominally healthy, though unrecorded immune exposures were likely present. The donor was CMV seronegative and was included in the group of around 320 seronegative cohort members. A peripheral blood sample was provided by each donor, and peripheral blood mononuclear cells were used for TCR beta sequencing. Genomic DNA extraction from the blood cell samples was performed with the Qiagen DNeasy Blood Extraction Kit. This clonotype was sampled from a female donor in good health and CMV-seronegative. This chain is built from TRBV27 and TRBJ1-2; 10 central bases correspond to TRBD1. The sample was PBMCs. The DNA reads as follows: TGTGCCAGCAGTACCGGACAGGGGGCTAACTATGGCTACACCTTC. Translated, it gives CASSTGQGANYGYTF.